The TCR beta chain under discussion was sequenced for a study of T cell repertoires in cytomegalovirus infection. Overall study context: Matching HLA type, along with CMV infection, was indicated by public TCR beta signatures. Study-level results: Predominance within the ex vivo response was attributable to HLA-C-restricted CMV-specific TCR beta clonotypes.

Via MiXCR, TCRdb re-called the reads, giving one row per CDR3 protein. The sample contains around 100,000 distinct CDR3 sequences, roughly 39% of which appear only once. CDR3 size: 15 residues. Germline CDR1 LNHDA, CDR2 SQIVND (reference sequence). V was clipped by 3 bases and J by 5 bases, with 14 bases between them. A note on this clonotype: As yet, its antigen is unknown.

The rearrangement joins TRBV19 to TRBJ1-5; D is uncertain. The material was CD8+ T cells from cultured PBMCs, obtained from culture after CMV antigen stimulation. This clonotype was obtained from a human donor in good health (CMV status not recorded). Some clones in this sample may be carry-over from other donors' samples. In DNA, the CDR3 is TGTGCCAGTAGTATCTTCACTACCTCTCATCAGCCCCAGCATTTT. The encoded protein is CASSIFTTSHQPQHF.